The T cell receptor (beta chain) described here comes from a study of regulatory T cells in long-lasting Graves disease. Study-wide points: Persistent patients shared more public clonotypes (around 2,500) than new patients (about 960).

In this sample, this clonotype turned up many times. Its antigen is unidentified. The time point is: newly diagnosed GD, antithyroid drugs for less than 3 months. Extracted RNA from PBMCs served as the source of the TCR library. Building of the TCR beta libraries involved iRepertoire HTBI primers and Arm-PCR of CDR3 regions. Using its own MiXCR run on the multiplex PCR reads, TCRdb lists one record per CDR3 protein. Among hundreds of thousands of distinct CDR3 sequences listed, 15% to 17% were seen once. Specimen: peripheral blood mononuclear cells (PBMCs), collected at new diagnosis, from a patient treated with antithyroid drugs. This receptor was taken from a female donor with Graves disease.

This chain's CDR3 is CASTPGESYEQYF. CDR3 bases: TGTGCCAGCACCCCAGGGGAATCCTACGAGCAGTACTTC. The chain recombines TRBV12-3 or TRBV12-4 with TRBJ2-7; D is perhaps TRBD1 (6 bases). The CDR3 is 13 residues long. Between the trimmed V and J ends, which lost 7 bases and 1 base, there was a span of 11 bases.